One and the same sample provided the 21 T cell receptor beta chains below, sequenced in a study of Tregs in tolerant kidney transplant recipients. Assay: immunoSEQ multiplex PCR; the TCRdb copy retains only in-frame clones and omits some. The repertoire holds under 80,000 clones, with over 75% as singletons. The source material was Tregs from blood, sampled before the transplant. These receptors were obtained from a human donor who received a combined kidney and bone marrow transplant.

V is TRBV5-1 and J is TRBJ2-5, with a tentative D call TRBD2 (6 bases). The CDR3 is 14 amino acids. Germline CDR1 and CDR2: SGHRS and YFSETQ. Trimming pared 4 bases from V and 2 bases from J, leaving 12 bases between. CDR3 amino acids: CASSRASAQETQYF. DNA for the CDR3: TGCGCCAGCAGCAGGGCTAGCGCTCAAGAGACCCAGTACTTC.

Of note for this clone: One end of the junction is discordant with germline, which a read error may explain. The chain joins TRBV10-3 to TRBJ2-5; D is possibly TRBD1 or TRBD2 (5 bases each). CDR1 is ENHRY, CDR2 SYGVKD, per germline. This CDR3 has 14 residues. The CDR3 region is CAIRLTGTESSIDF. For the CDR3, the DNA is TGTGCCATCAGACTAACCGGGACCGAAAGCTCTATAGACTTC.

This sequence joins TRBV4-1 and TRBJ2-7; 7 nucleotides align to TRBD1. Germline V gene sequence: CDR1 MGHRA, CDR2 YSYEKL. This CDR3 has 15 residues. The trim removed 2 bases at V and 0 bases at J, leaving 4 bases unmatched. The CDR3 here is CASSQPGTASYEQYF. The CDR3, as DNA: TGCGCCAGCAGCCAACCCGGGACAGCCTCCTACGAGCAGTACTTC.

This clone has more than one count but fewer than ten. The CDR3 region is CSVGPQGLRFNYGYTF. The CDR3 DNA follows: TGCAGCGTCGGACCACAGGGGCTAAGGTTTAACTATGGCTACACCTTC. The gene calls are TRBV29-1 and TRBJ1-2; 7 positions match TRBD1. CDR3 size: 16 residues. The V segment lost 6 bases and the J segment 1 base; nucleotides outside the gene matches: 14. Germline V gene sequence: CDR1 SQVTM, CDR2 ANQGSEA. Using reference TRBV29-1 and TRBJ1-2 for the parts outside the CDR3, the full variable domain is SAVISQKPSRDICQRGTSLTIQCQVDSQVTMMFWYRQQPGQSLTLIATANQGSEATYESGFVIDKFPISRPNLTFSTLTVSNMSPEDSSIYLCSVGPQGLRFNYGYTFGSGTRLTVV.

The gene calls are TRBV10-1 and TRBJ2-2, with 8 bases identical to TRBD2. J was trimmed by 5 bases and V by 0 bases; bases with no gene match: 8. This CDR3 comprises 17 residues. Germline V CDR1 and CDR2: WNHNN, SYGVQD (reference sequence). The CDR3 DNA reads as TGCGCCAGCAGTGAGTCGTCGGGAGGGCCCGGGACCGGGGAGCTGTTTTTT. Its translation: CASSESSGGPGTGELFF.

This clone was observed a handful of times. The chain links TRBV5-3 to TRBJ1-2; possible D gene TRBD1, 5 bases. TRBV5-3 qualifies as an ORF whose function is uncertain. The CDR3 consists of 12 residues. Trimming pared 8 bases from V and 6 bases from J, leaving 14 bases between. CDR3 residues: CASSQGDDGYTF. CDR3 bases: TGTGCCAGCAGCCAAGGGGACGATGGCTACACCTTC.

This chain joins TRBV10-3 and TRBJ2-3; TRBD2 aligns across 9 bases. The CDR3 is 15 residues long. In germline, CDR1 is ENHRY, CDR2 SYGVKD. Trimming took 8 bases from V and 0 from J; bases not matched to a gene: 6. The CDR3 DNA reads TGTGCCATCGGGGGCCTAGCGGGAAGCACAGATACGCAGTATTTT. Its protein product is CAIGGLAGSTDTQYF.

V is TRBV7-8 and J is TRBJ1-2; no definite D call. The germline V gene encodes CDR1 SGHVS and CDR2 FQNEAQ. The CDR3 consists of 13 residues. Trimming took off 2 bases at V and 4 bases at J, with 8 bases between the two ends. Here the CDR3 DNA reads TGTGCCAGCAGCTTATCGGAAGTCTATGGCTACACCTTC. Translated, it gives CASSLSEVYGYTF. Complete variable domain (other parts from reference TRBV7-8 and TRBJ1-2): GAGVSQSPRYKVAKRGQDVALRCDPISGHVSLFWYQQALGQGPEFLTYFQNEAQLDKSGLPSDRFFAERPEGSVSTLKIQRTQQEDSAVYLCASSLSEVYGYTFGSGTRLTVV.

This sequence joins TRBV6-5 and TRBJ1-1, with unresolved D. Trimming removed 7 bases from V and 0 bases from J, with 15 bases in between. The germline V gene has CDR1 MNHEY and CDR2 SVGAGI. This CDR3 region has 15 residues. The CDR3 DNA is TGTGCCAGCACTCAAGATGGGAGCATGAACACTGAAGCTTTCTTT. Residues: CASTQDGSMNTEAFF.

This clone was seen once. This sequence joins TRBV18 and TRBJ1-2, with a weak D call TRBD1 (6 bases). Germline V gene sequence: CDR1 KGHSH, CDR2 LQKENI. The CDR3 totals 16 residues. V was pared by 0 bases and J by 10 bases, with 21 bases between. The CDR3 DNA reads TGTGCCAGCTCACCACCGGGGGGGGGCGTCCAGGCATTCTACACCTTC. Translating gives CASSPPGGGVQAFYTF. Combining the CDR3 with reference TRBV18 and TRBJ1-2 gives the whole variable domain NAGVMQNPRHLVRRRGQEARLRCSPMKGHSHVYWYRQLPEEGLKFMVYLQKENIIDESGMPKERFSAEFPKEGPSILRIQQVVRGDSAAYFCASSPPGGGVQAFYTFGSGTRLTVV.

The chain employs TRBV7-2 and TRBJ2-6; D remains ambiguous. This CDR3 has 14 residues. Trimming removed 2 bases at V and 10 bases at J, with 12 bases between. CDR1 is SGHTA, CDR2 FQGNSA, per germline. This CDR3 is CASSLIAGRNVLTF. CDR3 bases: TGTGCCAGCAGCTTAATCGCCGGCAGGAACGTCCTGACTTTC.

To note about this clone: Other nucleotide sequences in the sample specify the same CDR3. The V and J genes are TRBV2 and TRBJ2-1; D might be TRBD2 (5 bases). V was trimmed by 5 bases and J by 8 bases, leaving 13 bases between them. In germline, CDR1 is SNHLY, CDR2 FYNNEI. The CDR3 has 13 residues. This chain's CDR3 is CASSSGVGDEQFF. The CDR3 nucleotides are TGTGCCAGCAGTTCCGGGGTGGGTGATGAGCAGTTCTTC.

This chain connects TRBV7-2 to TRBJ1-5; D not certain. This CDR3 comprises 11 residues. Germline CDR1 and CDR2: SGHTA and FQGNSA. V lost 1 base to trimming and J lost 9 bases, with 4 bases between them. In DNA, the CDR3 is TGTGCCAGCAGCTTAGGGGGGCCCCAGCATTTT. It is translated as CASSLGGPQHF.

This rearrangement joins TRBV4-1 to TRBJ2-1; D uncertain. The CDR3 has 12 amino acids. Per the germline V gene, CDR1 is MGHRA and CDR2 is YSYEKL. V lost 1 base, J lost 10 bases, and 8 bases lay in between. The CDR3 nucleotides read TGCGCCAGCAGCCAAGGGAGACGGGAGCAGTTCTTC. This sequence encodes CASSQGRREQFF.

J is TRBJ2-1 and V is TRBV6-1; maybe TRBD1 (6 bases). Germline V gene lookup returns CDR1 MNHNS and CDR2 SASEGT. This CDR3 region has 12 residues. V lost 6 bases and J lost 8, with 11 bases in between. CDR3 in DNA: TGTGCCAGCAGCCTACAGGGTTATGAGCAGTTCTTC. This translates into CASSLQGYEQFF.

This clone was found a few times. The CDR3 DNA sequence: TGTGCCAGCTCACCGGGACAGGGGAACACTGAAGCTTTCTTT. Protein: CASSPGQGNTEAFF. The chain combines TRBV18 with TRBJ1-1; 9 bases are shared with TRBD1. This CDR3 comprises 14 residues. The germline CDR1 and CDR2 sequences are KGHSH and LQKENI. The V and J ends lost 3 bases and 1 base, in that order; junction bases with no gene match: 0.

The J gene is TRBJ2-5, the V gene TRBV5-1; 8 bases fit TRBD1. The CDR3 sequence is 16 residues long. The V and J ends lost 5 bases and 4 bases, in that order; junction bases with no gene match: 13. Germline V gene sequence: CDR1 SGHRS, CDR2 YFSETQ. The CDR3 sequence is CASRLTDRGRGETQYF. The DNA for the CDR3 is TGCGCCAGCAGACTAACTGACAGGGGACGGGGAGAGACCCAGTACTTC.

The table lists this clone with a count of one. The rearrangement links TRBV27 to TRBJ2-2; D gene unclear. CDR3 length: 14 residues. The V end lost 1 base, the J end lost 1 base, and 4 bases lay between the germline ends. CDR1 is MNHEY and CDR2 is SMNVEV in the germline V gene (reference sequence). CDR3 nucleotide sequence: TGTGCCAGCAGTTTATATAGGAACACCGGGGAGCTGTTTTTT. As protein: CASSLYRNTGELFF.

In DNA form, the CDR3 reads TGCGCCAGCAGCCAAGCTGGCGGGAAGCTCAATCAGCCCCAGCATTTT. The encoded protein is CASSQAGGKLNQPQHF. The chain uses TRBV4-1 and TRBJ1-5; the D is unclear. Germline V CDR1 and CDR2: MGHRA, YSYEKL. There are 16 residues in the CDR3. Trimming shortened V by 1 base and J by 3 bases, and 13 bases separated the two germline ends.

Sample share makes this clone medium-sized. This chain uses TRBV14 with TRBJ1-1; tentative D call: TRBD1 (5 bases). CDR1 and CDR2 (germline): SGHDN, FVKESK. Trimming left V 1 base short and J 5 bases short, with 14 bases between. The CDR3 covers 15 residues. CDR3 region: CASSQGHGGGTEAFF. Written as DNA, the CDR3 is TGTGCCAGCAGCCAAGGACACGGGGGTGGGACTGAAGCTTTCTTT.

This chain joins TRBV10-3 and TRBJ2-5; TRBD1 matches 8 bases. V lost 4 bases to trimming and J lost 5 bases; unmatched junction nucleotides: 0. The germline CDR1 and CDR2 sequences are ENHRY and SYGVKD. The CDR3 totals 12 residues. The CDR3 loop reads CAISGQGETQYF. In nucleotides, the CDR3 is TGTGCCATCAGTGGACAGGGGGAGACCCAGTACTTC.